This is a list of T cell receptor beta chains from one sample in a study of shared clonotypes between healthy human individuals. TCRdb's copy holds only in-frame clones and misses some; the assay was immunoSEQ multiplex PCR. The data show 2 million to 2.5 million clones, 85% to 95% seen once. The material sequenced was naive CD4+ T cells sorted from blood. The source of these receptors is a man younger than 30 in good health. Each CDR3 is given with its conserved first and last residue. D genes are given only for firm matches. Clone size is shown for a subset of rows, as once, few, many or a class of expanded clone.

>TRBV10-1|TRBD1|few|TRBJ1-6
CASREDRASPLHF
TGCGCCAGCAGGGAAGACAGGGCTTCACCCCTCCACTTT
>TRBV19|-|-|TRBJ1-3
CALRAGSGNTIYF
TGTGCCCTGCGGGCAGGGTCTGGAAACACCATATATTTT
>TRBV5-1|-|-|TRBJ2-7
CASSGEGAYEQYF
TGCGCCAGCAGCGGGGAGGGGGCCTACGAGCAGTACTTC
>TRBV12-2|-|-|TRBJ1-5
CATTPARHTNQPQHF
TGTGCAACCACCCCTGCCAGACACACCAATCAGCCCCAGCATTTT
>TRBV6-6|-|-|TRBJ2-7
CASSYSGPSYEQYF
TGTGCCAGCAGTTACTCGGGCCCCTCCTACGAGCAGTACTTC
>TRBV11-2|TRBD2|-|TRBJ2-5
CASRNPGRAEETQYF
TGTGCCAGCAGGAATCCTGGGAGGGCGGAAGAGACCCAGTACTTC
>TRBV7-3|TRBD2|-|TRBJ2-7
CASSGGESYEQYF
TGTGCCAGTAGCGGGGGCGAATCCTACGAGCAGTACTTC
>TRBV4-1|-|-|TRBJ1-2
CASSQVIPTRYYGYTF
TGCGCCAGCAGCCAAGTAATCCCAACAAGGTACTATGGCTACACCTTC
>TRBV27|-|-|TRBJ2-7
CASGIGGLTYEQYF
TGTGCCAGCGGGATCGGGGGGCTAACCTACGAGCAGTACTTC
>TRBV9|TRBD2|-|TRBJ2-5
CASSVGGGRRETQYF
TGTGCCAGCAGCGTAGGCGGGGGGCGAAGAGAGACCCAGTACTTC
>TRBV9|TRBD2|once|TRBJ2-1
CASSGYTSGRTYCYNEQFF
TGTGCCAGCAGCGGATACACTAGCGGGAGGACCTATTGCTACAATGAGCAGTTCTTC
>TRBV19|-|few|TRBJ1-5
CASWVGSNQPQHF
TGTGCCAGTTGGGTGGGAAGCAATCAGCCCCAGCATTTT
>TRBV5-6|-|-|TRBJ1-2
CASSLGTREANYGYTF
TGTGCCAGCAGCTTGGGAACCAGAGAGGCTAACTATGGCTACACCTTC
>TRBV10-3|-|-|TRBJ2-7
CAISESEVSSYEQYF
TGTGCCATCAGTGAGTCTGAGGTCTCCTCCTACGAGCAGTACTTC
>TRBV6-5|TRBD2|-|TRBJ2-1
CASRLSGRYYNEQFF
TGTGCCAGCAGACTAAGCGGGAGGTACTACAATGAGCAGTTCTTC
>TRBV28|TRBD1|-|TRBJ1-5
CASSWPGQGSQPQHF
TGTGCCAGCAGTTGGCCGGGACAGGGGAGTCAGCCCCAGCATTTT
>TRBV4-1|-|-|TRBJ2-7
CASSQAQGPLVYEQYF
TGCGCCAGCAGCCAAGCCCAGGGCCCTCTCGTCTACGAGCAGTACTTC
>TRBV10-1|-|-|TRBJ2-7
CASSPGLHSYEQYF
TGCGCCAGCAGTCCGGGACTCCACTCCTACGAGCAGTACTTC
>TRBV7-9|TRBD2|-|TRBJ2-2
CASSLAAGTSVNTGELFF
TGTGCCAGCAGCTTAGCTGCCGGGACTAGCGTGAACACCGGGGAGCTGTTTTTT
>TRBV9|-|-|TRBJ1-3
CAGSGRTNAGNTIYF
TGTGCCGGTAGCGGGCGCACAAACGCTGGAAACACCATATATTTT
>TRBV6-1|-|-|TRBJ2-2
CATPTLPRGELFF
TGTGCCACTCCGACCCTTCCGAGAGGGGAGCTGTTTTTT
>TRBV2|-|once|TRBJ2-1
CASSSFGYNEQFF
TGTGCCAGCAGTTCCTTTGGGTACAATGAGCAGTTCTTC
>TRBV7-9|TRBD1|-|TRBJ1-2
CASSLATGFNYGYTF
TGTGCCAGCAGCTTAGCGACAGGGTTTAACTATGGCTACACCTTC
>TRBV7-2|TRBD2|-|TRBJ2-5
CASSLGGSGGQETQYF
TGTGCCAGCAGCTTAGGTGGTAGCGGGGGGCAAGAGACCCAGTACTTC
>TRBV18|TRBD1|-|TRBJ1-1
CASSPPGQQALNTEAFF
TGTGCCAGCTCACCACCGGGACAGCAAGCTTTGAACACTGAAGCTTTCTTT
>TRBV4-3|-|-|TRBJ1-4
CASSQERARKLFF
TGCGCCAGCAGCCAAGAGAGGGCTCGAAAACTGTTTTTT
>TRBV5-1|-|-|TRBJ2-6
CASSSLVSSGANVLTF
TGCGCCAGCAGCTCCCTAGTCTCCTCTGGGGCCAACGTCCTGACTTTC
>TRBV30|-|once|TRBJ2-3
CAWSIGGTDTQYF
TGTGCCTGGAGTATAGGGGGCACAGATACGCAGTATTTT
>TRBV7-6|TRBD2|once|TRBJ2-7
CASSVRAGGSYEQYF
TGTGCCAGCAGCGTGAGAGCGGGGGGATCCTACGAGCAGTACTTC
>TRBV6-4|TRBD1|-|TRBJ1-2
CASSGQGYGYTF
TGTGCCAGCAGCGGACAGGGCTATGGCTACACCTTC
>TRBV7-2|TRBD1|-|TRBJ2-7
CASSLGQYYEQYF
TGTGCCAGCAGCTTGGGACAGTACTACGAGCAGTACTTC
>TRBV25-1|-|-|TRBJ1-3
CANFGLNTIYF
TGTGCCAACTTCGGCCTAAACACCATATATTTT
>TRBV18|TRBD1|-|TRBJ2-1
CASSPETGGYNEQFF
TGTGCCAGCTCACCCGAGACAGGGGGCTACAATGAGCAGTTCTTC
>TRBV10-3|-|-|TRBJ2-7
CAISAGSLYEQYF
TGTGCCATCTCTGCGGGAAGCCTCTACGAGCAGTACTTC
>TRBV5-1|-|-|TRBJ1-4
CASSPTEGLPAKLFF
TGCGCCAGCAGCCCCACGGAGGGGCTCCCGGCAAAACTGTTTTTT
>TRBV19|-|-|TRBJ2-5
CASSMWDQQETQYF
TGTGCCAGTAGTATGTGGGATCAACAAGAGACCCAGTACTTC
>TRBV6-4|-|-|TRBJ1-2
CASSDSGGYGYTF
TGTGCCAGCAGTGACAGCGGAGGCTATGGCTACACCTTC
>TRBV30|-|-|TRBJ2-2
CAWSDPVGELFF
TGTGCCTGGAGTGATCCGGTCGGGGAGCTGTTTTTT
>TRBV30|TRBD2|-|TRBJ2-1
CAWTISGRARNEQFF
TGTGCCTGGACTATTAGCGGGAGGGCTAGGAATGAGCAGTTCTTC
>TRBV6-5|-|-|TRBJ1-2
CASSSVDSYGYTF
TGTGCCAGCAGTTCTGTAGACAGCTATGGCTACACCTTC
>TRBV28|-|-|TRBJ1-4
CASGKAFSPGANEKLFF
TGTGCCAGCGGGAAAGCGTTTTCCCCTGGGGCTAATGAAAAACTGTTTTTT
>TRBV7-6|-|-|TRBJ2-7
CASSPADSLGIHEQYF
TGTGCCAGCAGCCCGGCCGACTCCCTCGGCATACACGAGCAGTACTTC
>TRBV6-6|TRBD2|-|TRBJ2-2
CASSSGGTGELFF
TGTGCCAGCAGCTCGGGGGGTACCGGGGAGCTGTTTTTT
>TRBV6-5|-|-|TRBJ2-1
CASTSGLLGNDEQFF
TGTGCCAGCACAAGCGGTCTTCTCGGTAACGATGAGCAGTTCTTC
>TRBV5-1|TRBD1|once|TRBJ2-2
CASSRRTGGPGELFF
TGCGCCAGCAGCCGCCGGACAGGGGGACCCGGGGAGCTGTTTTTT
>TRBV30|-|-|TRBJ1-1
CAWGYFTNTEAFF
TGTGCCTGGGGGTATTTCACGAACACTGAAGCTTTCTTT
>TRBV27|-|-|TRBJ2-7
CASSLLGTNTYEQYF
TGTGCCAGCAGTTTACTCGGGACAAACACCTACGAGCAGTACTTC
>TRBV2|TRBD1|-|TRBJ2-7
CASKGTGSYEQYF
TGTGCCAGCAAAGGGACAGGCTCCTACGAGCAGTACTTC
>TRBV19|TRBD1|-|TRBJ1-2
CASSVTGSNGYTF
TGTGCCAGTAGTGTGACAGGGTCAAATGGCTACACCTTC
>TRBV6-5|-|-|TRBJ2-7
CASSYTSYYEQYF
TGTGCCAGCAGTTACACTAGCTATTACGAGCAGTACTTC
>TRBV30|-|-|TRBJ2-6
CAWSVLGDGANVLTF
TGTGCCTGGAGTGTACTAGGGGATGGGGCCAACGTCCTGACTTTC
>TRBV27|-|-|TRBJ1-6
CASKRDSRSNSPLHF
TGTGCCAGCAAAAGGGACTCCAGGAGTAATTCACCCCTCCACTTT
>TRBV7-9|-|-|TRBJ1-6
CASSLPSRNSPLHF
TGTGCCAGCAGCTTACCGTCCCGAAATTCACCCCTCCACTTT